This T cell receptor beta chain is drawn from a study of blood T cell repertoires in COVID-19. Those enrolled, adults aged about 18 to 95 years, came from roughly 23 US areas. J lost 8 bases, V lost 3 bases, and 6 bases had no gene match. This CDR3 region has 15 residues. The germline V gene has CDR1 KGHSH and CDR2 LQKENI. Data came from immunoSEQ multiplex PCR; TCRdb stores just in-frame clones and leaves some out. The sample includes approximately 400,000 clones, around 83% of them seen just once. The TCR originated in a woman aged 45-65 years who had recovered from COVID-19. The sample consisted of PBMCs or T cells enriched from blood (not recorded which). The V gene is TRBV18, the J gene TRBJ1-6; 8 positions agree with TRBD1. The CDR3 DNA reads as TGTGCCAGCTCACCCGGGACAGGCCAGGATTCACCCCTCCACTTT. Protein: CASSPGTGQDSPLHF. The variable domain in full, completed from reference TRBV18 and TRBJ1-6, reads NAGVMQNPRHLVRRRGQEARLRCSPMKGHSHVYWYRQLPEEGLKFMVYLQKENIIDESGMPKERFSAEFPKEGPSILRIQQVVRGDSAAYFCASSPGTGQDSPLHFGNGTRLTVT.